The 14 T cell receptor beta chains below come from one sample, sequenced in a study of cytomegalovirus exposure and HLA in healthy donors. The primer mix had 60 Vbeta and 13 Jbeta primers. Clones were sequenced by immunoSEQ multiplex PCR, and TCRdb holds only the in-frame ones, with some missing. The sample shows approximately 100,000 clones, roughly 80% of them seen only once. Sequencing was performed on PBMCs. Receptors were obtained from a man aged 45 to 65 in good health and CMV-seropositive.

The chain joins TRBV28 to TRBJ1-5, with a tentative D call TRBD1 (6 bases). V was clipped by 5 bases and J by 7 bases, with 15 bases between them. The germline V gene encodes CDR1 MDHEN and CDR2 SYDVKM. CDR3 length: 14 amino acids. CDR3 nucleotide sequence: TGTGCCAGCAGTGAAGGTCAGGGGACCCAGCCCCAGCATTTT. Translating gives CASSEGQGTQPQHF.

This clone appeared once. Written as DNA, the CDR3 is TGTGCCAGCAGCTCGGAGACAGGAGTAGGATCACCCCTCCACTTT. It encodes CASSSETGVGSPLHF. The V gene is TRBV7-2, the J gene TRBJ1-6; D is possibly TRBD1 (6 bases). Trimming took 4 bases from V and 10 from J, leaving 17 bases between them. The CDR3 has 15 residues. Germline CDR1 and CDR2: SGHTA and FQGNSA.

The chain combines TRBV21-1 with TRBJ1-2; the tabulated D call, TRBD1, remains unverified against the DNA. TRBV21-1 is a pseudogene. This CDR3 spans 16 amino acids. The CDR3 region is CASSKALGQGGRGYTF. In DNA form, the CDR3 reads TGTGCCAGCAGCAAAGCGCTAGGACAGGGAGGTCGTGGCTACACCTTC.

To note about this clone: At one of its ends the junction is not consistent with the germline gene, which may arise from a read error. CDR3 in amino acids: CVSNYAGGSYEQYF. In nucleotides, the CDR3 is TGTGTCAGCAACTACGCGGGGGGCTCCTACGAGCAGTACTTC. The chain carries TRBV13 and TRBJ2-7; TRBD2 matches 8 bases. CDR3 length equals 14 residues. Germline CDR1 reads PRHDT; CDR2 reads FYEKMQ (reference sequence).

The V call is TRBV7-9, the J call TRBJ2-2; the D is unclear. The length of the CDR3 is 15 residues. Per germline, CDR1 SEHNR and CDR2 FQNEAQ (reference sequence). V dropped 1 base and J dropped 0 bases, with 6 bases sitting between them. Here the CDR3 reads CASSLGSANTGELFF. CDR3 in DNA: TGTGCCAGCAGCTTAGGGTCGGCGAACACCGGGGAGCTGTTTTTT.

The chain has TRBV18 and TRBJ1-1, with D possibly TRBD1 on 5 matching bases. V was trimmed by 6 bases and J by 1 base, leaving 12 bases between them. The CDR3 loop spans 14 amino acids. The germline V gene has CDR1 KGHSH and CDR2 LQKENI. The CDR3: CASSQSQGNTEAFF. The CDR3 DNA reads TGTGCCAGCTCCCAGTCCCAGGGGAACACTGAAGCTTTCTTT.

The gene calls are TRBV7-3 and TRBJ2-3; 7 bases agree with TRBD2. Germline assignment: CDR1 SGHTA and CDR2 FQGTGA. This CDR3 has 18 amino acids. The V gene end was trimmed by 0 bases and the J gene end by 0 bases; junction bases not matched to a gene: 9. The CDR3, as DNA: TGTGCCAGCAGCTTAACCCCACTAGCGATTACTAGCACAGATACGCAGTATTTT. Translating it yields CASSLTPLAITSTDTQYF.

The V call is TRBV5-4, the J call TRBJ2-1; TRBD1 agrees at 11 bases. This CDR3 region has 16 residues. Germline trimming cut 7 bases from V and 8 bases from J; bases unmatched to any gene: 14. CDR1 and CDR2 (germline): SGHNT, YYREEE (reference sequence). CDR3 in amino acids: CASFPGGGQGGYEQFF. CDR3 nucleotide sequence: TGTGCCAGCTTCCCTGGCGGGGGACAGGGGGGCTATGAGCAGTTCTTC.

The CDR3 DNA reads TGTGCCAGCAGCGCCACAGGGGGCGGAAATCAGCCCCAGCATTTT. Translated, it gives CASSATGGGNQPQHF. The chain uses TRBV7-9 and TRBJ1-5, with 9 positions matching TRBD1. V was clipped by 5 bases and J by 4 bases; unmatched bases: 6. The CDR3 runs to 15 residues. Germline assignment: CDR1 SEHNR and CDR2 FQNEAQ (reference sequence).

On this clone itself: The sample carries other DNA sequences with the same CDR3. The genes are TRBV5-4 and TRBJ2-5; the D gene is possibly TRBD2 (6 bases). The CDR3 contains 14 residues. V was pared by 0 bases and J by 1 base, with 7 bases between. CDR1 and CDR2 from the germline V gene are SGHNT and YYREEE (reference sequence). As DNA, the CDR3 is TGTGCCAGCAGCTTGGCGGGGGTCCAAGAGACCCAGTACTTC. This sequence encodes CASSLAGVQETQYF.

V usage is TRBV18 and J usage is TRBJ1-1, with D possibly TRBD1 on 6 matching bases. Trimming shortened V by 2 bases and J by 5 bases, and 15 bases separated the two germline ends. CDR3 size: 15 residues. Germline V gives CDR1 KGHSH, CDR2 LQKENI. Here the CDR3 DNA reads TGTGCCAGCTCACCAAGCCGGGACATGGGGACTGAAGCTTTCTTT. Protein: CASSPSRDMGTEAFF.

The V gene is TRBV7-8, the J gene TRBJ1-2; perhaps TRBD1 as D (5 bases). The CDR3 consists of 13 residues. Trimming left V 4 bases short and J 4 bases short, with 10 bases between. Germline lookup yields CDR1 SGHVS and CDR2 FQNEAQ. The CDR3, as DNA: TGTGCCAGCAGCTCGGGACTTTCCTATGGCTACACCTTC. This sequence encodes CASSSGLSYGYTF.

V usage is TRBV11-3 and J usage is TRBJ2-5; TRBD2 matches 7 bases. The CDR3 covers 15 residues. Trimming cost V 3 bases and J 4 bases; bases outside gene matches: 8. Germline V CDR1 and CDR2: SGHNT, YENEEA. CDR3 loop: CASSLSGGSLETQYF. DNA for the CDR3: TGTGCCAGCAGCTTGAGTGGCGGGAGTCTAGAGACCCAGTACTTC.

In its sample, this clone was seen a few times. The CDR3 DNA follows: TGTGCCCGGTCGACAGGGGGGATCTATGGCTACACCTTC. It codes for CARSTGGIYGYTF. This chain joins TRBV30 and TRBJ1-2; 9 positions agree with TRBD1. In germline, CDR1 is GTSNPN, CDR2 SVGIG (reference sequence). This CDR3 spans 13 amino acids. V lost 8 bases to trimming and J lost 4 bases; unmatched junction nucleotides: 8. The whole variable domain, filled in from reference TRBV30 and TRBJ1-2, reads SQTIHQWPATLVQPVGSPLSLECTVEGTSNPNLYWYRQAAGRGLQLLFYSVGIGQISSEVPQNLSASRPQDRQFILSSKKLLLSDSGFYLCARSTGGIYGYTFGSGTRLTVV.